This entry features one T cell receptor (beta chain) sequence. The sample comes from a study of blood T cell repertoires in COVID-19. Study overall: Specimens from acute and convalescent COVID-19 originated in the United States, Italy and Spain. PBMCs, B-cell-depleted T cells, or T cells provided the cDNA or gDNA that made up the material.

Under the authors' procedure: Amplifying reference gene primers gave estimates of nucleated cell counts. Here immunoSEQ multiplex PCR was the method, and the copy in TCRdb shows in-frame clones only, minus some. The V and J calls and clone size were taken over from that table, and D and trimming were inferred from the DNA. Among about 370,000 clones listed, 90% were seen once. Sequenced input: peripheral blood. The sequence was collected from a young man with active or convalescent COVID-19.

CDR3 sequence reads: CASSPGVDRDYGYTF. The CDR3, as DNA: TGCGCCAGCAGCCCCGGCGTTGACAGGGACTATGGCTACACCTTC. This sequence joins TRBV5-1 and TRBJ1-2; 7 bases align to TRBD1. V trimming: 4 bases; J trimming: 3 bases; junction bases outside the gene matches: 9. In germline, CDR1 is SGHRS, CDR2 YFSETQ. This CDR3 region has 15 residues. The whole variable domain, filled in from reference TRBV5-1 and TRBJ1-2, reads KAGVTQTPRYLIKTRGQQVTLSCSPISGHRSVSWYQQTPGQGLQFLFEYFSETQRNKGNFPGRFSGRQFSNSRSEMNVSTLELGDSALYLCASSPGVDRDYGYTFGSGTRLTVV.